This is a list of T cell receptor beta chains from one sample in a study of cytomegalovirus exposure and HLA in healthy donors. The table came from immunoSEQ multiplex PCR; TCRdb's copy has only in-frame clones and leaves some out. The table includes about 180,000 clones, 65% to 85% detected once. Sequenced: PBMCs. These receptor sequences come from a girl aged 5-17 years in good health and CMV-seropositive. Each CDR3 is given without its conserved first and last residue. Each record gives: V gene, J gene, CDR3 protein.

V: TRBV5-4; J: TRBJ2-7; CDR3: ASSLWTGSYEQY
V: TRBV7-9; J: TRBJ1-5; CDR3: ASSLSPNQPQH
V: TRBV10-3; J: TRBJ1-1; CDR3: AITKGQTEAF
V: TRBV29-1; J: TRBJ2-7; CDR3: SVKGLAGVGWGEQY
V: TRBV5-6; J: TRBJ1-1; CDR3: ASSWGGRGEAF
V: TRBV6-5; J: TRBJ2-1; CDR3: TSSYLVASEQF
V: TRBV25-1; J: TRBJ1-2; CDR3: ASSELSDSNYGYT
V: TRBV5-1; J: TRBJ2-7; CDR3: ASNRDSYEQY
V: TRBV30; J: TRBJ2-1; CDR3: AWSGLLAGERYNEQF
V: TRBV15; J: TRBJ1-5; CDR3: ATSNRGSNQPQH
V: TRBV18; J: TRBJ2-1; CDR3: ASSRLADNEQF
V: TRBV7-2; J: TRBJ2-3; CDR3: ASSLTGRTDTQY
V: TRBV15; J: TRBJ2-7; CDR3: ATSREQGTSALTYEQY
V: TRBV11-2; J: TRBJ1-5; CDR3: ASSSLQGDQPQH
V: TRBV19; J: TRBJ1-2; CDR3: ASSIGRGSDYGYT
V: TRBV27; J: TRBJ2-6; CDR3: ASSLLPLGANVLT
V: TRBV7-8; J: TRBJ1-1; CDR3: ASSLATGMNTEAF
V: TRBV30; J: TRBJ1-3; CDR3: AQKTANSGNTIY